Below are 8 T cell receptor beta chains sequenced from a single sample in a study of blood T cell repertoires in COVID-19. Profiled with immunoSEQ multiplex PCR; TCRdb holds only in-frame clones, not every one. The sample gives some 150,000 clones, about 82% of which show up once; 6.2% is in the top ten. Sequencing was carried out using PBMCs or T cells enriched from blood (not recorded which). The receptors shown here come from a woman in her forties who had recovered from COVID-19.

The rearrangement joins TRBV4-2 to TRBJ1-1; 8 bases fit TRBD1. Germline loops: CDR1 LGHNA, CDR2 YNFKEQ. The CDR3 extends over 17 amino acids. The junction had 9 bases not matched to a gene; V was cut back by 1 base and J by 2 bases. DNA for the CDR3: TGTGCCAGCAGCCAAGGGTCCGCAGGGGGCGGAAACACTGAAGCTTTCTTT. It specifies CASSQGSAGGGNTEAFF.

The chain links TRBV7-9 to TRBJ1-6, with D unclear. Germline V gene lookup returns CDR1 SEHNR and CDR2 FQNEAQ (reference sequence). This CDR3 region has 13 residues. V lost 6 bases and J lost 12, with 15 bases in between. The DNA for the CDR3 is TGTGCCAGCAGTCCTAACCTCGGGGAACCCCTCCACTTT. This translates into CASSPNLGEPLHF.

The V and J genes are TRBV29-1 and TRBJ1-1; the D is unclear. With 4 bases removed from V and 3 bases from J, the gap between germline ends came to 12 bases. Germline assignment: CDR1 SQVTM and CDR2 ANQGSEA. CDR3 length: 13 amino acids. The CDR3 loop reads CSVAAARDTEAFF. The CDR3 region has the DNA TGCAGCGTTGCGGCGGCCCGGGACACTGAAGCTTTCTTT.

V is TRBV10-3 and J is TRBJ1-2; 10 bases align to TRBD1. The CDR3 consists of 14 residues. Trimming cost V 4 bases and J 7 bases; bases outside gene matches: 6. CDR1 is ENHRY, CDR2 SYGVKD, per germline. The chain's CDR3 is CAISGPGQGSGYTF. The CDR3 DNA follows: TGTGCCATCAGTGGGCCGGGACAGGGGTCTGGCTACACCTTC.

This clone came up a few times. V is TRBV29-1 and J is TRBJ2-1; tentatively, D is TRBD2 (5 bases). The CDR3 consists of 16 residues. Germline loops: CDR1 SQVTM, CDR2 ANQGSEA. Trimming took off 0 bases at V and 6 bases at J, with 18 bases between the two ends. CDR3 sequence (DNA): TGCAGCGTTGAAGATAGCAGAGTCGTAGGGAGCAATGAGCAGTTCTTC. Protein product: CSVEDSRVVGSNEQFF.

V is TRBV5-1 and J is TRBJ2-2; 7 bases match TRBD1. The V gene end was trimmed by 0 bases and the J gene end by 8 bases; junction bases not matched to a gene: 10. This CDR3 has 16 residues. The germline CDR1 and CDR2 sequences are SGHRS and YFSETQ. The CDR3 protein is CASSLEGPTGMGELFF. CDR3 bases: TGCGCCAGCAGCTTGGAAGGTCCGACAGGGATGGGGGAGCTGTTTTTT.

V is TRBV13 and J is TRBJ2-3; D gene uncertain. The V gene's germline CDR1 is PRHDT and CDR2 FYEKMQ (reference sequence). Trimming shortened V by 3 bases and J by 2 bases, and 6 bases separated the two germline ends. The CDR3 contains 13 residues. CDR3 sequence (DNA): TGTGCCAGCAGCTTTCAGTTCACAGATACGCAGTATTTT. It translates to CASSFQFTDTQYF.

The chain recombines TRBV12-5 with TRBJ2-5; 8 positions agree with TRBD1. V lost 4 bases and J lost 4; bases outside the gene matches: 11. Germline V gene data show CDR1 as LGHNT and CDR2 as FRNRAP. This CDR3 spans 16 amino acids. CDR3 sequence (DNA): TGTGCTAGTGGTTCAGGCCGCACAGGGACAGGAGAGACCCAGTACTTC. It codes for CASGSGRTGTGETQYF.